This TCR beta chain originates from a study of radiotherapy plus CTLA-4 blockade in lung cancer. This CDR3 comprises 15 residues. V shed 6 bases and J 7 bases; nucleotides not matched to a gene: 11. CDR1 is SGHNT and CDR2 is YENEEA in the germline V gene. This clone was counted a few times. The antigen is undetermined. Clones were read by immunoSEQ multiplex PCR, and TCRdb kept only the in-frame ones, dropping some. The data show under 70,000 clones, 70% to 80% seen once. Broader study findings: TCR clones of tumor origin grew in blood after radiotherapy plus ipilimumab.

This clonotype was obtained from a human donor with non-small cell lung cancer who had a complete response to radiotherapy plus ipilimumab. The sequencing here drew on peripheral blood, taken from a patient treated with radiotherapy plus ipilimumab. This chain links TRBV11-3 with TRBJ2-2; TRBD1 matches 7 bases. The CDR3 sequence is CASSPTGNPLGELFF. In DNA form, the CDR3 reads TGTGCCAGCAGTCCGACAGGGAACCCTCTCGGGGAGCTGTTTTTT.